This TCR beta chain was identified during a study of blood T cell repertoires in COVID-19. Study as a whole: Acute and convalescent COVID-19 specimens originated in the United States, Italy and Spain. Sources were T cells, B-cell-depleted T cells, or PBMCs; the material itself was cDNA or gDNA.

V trimming: 5 bases; J trimming: 7 bases; junction bases outside the gene matches: 11. This CDR3 is 15 amino acids long. CDR1 MNHEY and CDR2 SMNVEV come from the germline V gene (reference sequence). This clone was detected a few times. Original processing notes: Amplification of reference gene primers provided the estimated nucleated cell counts. Sequencing was performed with immunoSEQ multiplex PCR; in TCRdb, only in-frame clones are kept and a portion is missing. The V and J calls and clone size come from that table; D and trimming were worked out from the DNA. Among roughly 230,000 clones listed, about four fifths were seen once.

The chain carries TRBV27 and TRBJ2-5; 9 nucleotides agree with TRBD1. Sequencing used peripheral blood. The source is a man in his forties or fifties with acute or convalescent COVID-19. The CDR3 reads CASSPGQGIEGTQYF. CDR3 in DNA: TGTGCCAGCAGTCCAGGACAGGGGATAGAGGGGACCCAGTACTTC.